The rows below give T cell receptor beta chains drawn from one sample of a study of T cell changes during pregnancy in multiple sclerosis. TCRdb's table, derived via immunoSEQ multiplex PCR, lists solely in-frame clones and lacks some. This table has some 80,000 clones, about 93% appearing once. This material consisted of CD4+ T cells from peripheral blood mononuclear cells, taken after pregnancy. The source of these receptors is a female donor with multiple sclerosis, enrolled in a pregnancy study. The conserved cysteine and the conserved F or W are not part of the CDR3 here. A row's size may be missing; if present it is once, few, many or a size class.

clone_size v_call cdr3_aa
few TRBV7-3 ASSLEGATNYGYT
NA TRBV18 ASSLGTGSDEQF
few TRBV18 ASSQRSYRKGNSYEQY
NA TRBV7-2 ASSLVGFGQGRGGYT
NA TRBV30 AWTGSSGNTIY
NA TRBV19 ASISARVGAGELF
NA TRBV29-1 SVAAHGGRTEAF
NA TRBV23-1 ASTVVGGGIFHEQY
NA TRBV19 ASSSNLGTGEVTQY
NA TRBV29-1 SVEDLRDRGDIQY
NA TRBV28 ASSFRGWRLADSYEQY
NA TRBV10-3 AIRSGGEQY
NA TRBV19 ASSPRGGRGSNQPQH
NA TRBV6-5 ASSYGGTYHSPLH
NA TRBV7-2 ASSLAAYSYEQY
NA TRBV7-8 ASSSSPILAGPPYEQY
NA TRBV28 ASSTPHFGAF
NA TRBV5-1 ASGTGQGVPNYGYT
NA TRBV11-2 ASSLSSGTEAF
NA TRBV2 ASSSAGGYTDTQY
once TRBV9 ASSAWDSDSYEQY
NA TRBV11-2 ASSIHRGMNTEAF
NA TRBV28 ASSPLRGSTEAF
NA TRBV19 ASSIAGTGIYEQY
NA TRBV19 ASSIRLSPKYNEQF
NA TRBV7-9 ASSLGTGDRGYT
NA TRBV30 AWSVPGSGANVLT
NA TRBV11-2 ASSWGDETQY
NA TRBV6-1 ASSDGWNSPLH
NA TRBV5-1 ASSRTGIDTQY
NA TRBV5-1 ASSLALAGGNEQF
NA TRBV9 ASSVSTTANYGYT
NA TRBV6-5 ASSRQFRQGGQF
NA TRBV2 ASSRGEMWNEQY
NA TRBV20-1 SAAHTDTQY
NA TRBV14 ASSQPSDRNTDTQY
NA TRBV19 ASSSSGRLQETQY
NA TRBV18 ASSAQSGSTGELF
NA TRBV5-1 ASSLEREVHEQF
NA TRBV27 ASSIGRPDRSSYEQY
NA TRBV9 ASSVSGGGTIY
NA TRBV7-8 ASSQRGYETQY
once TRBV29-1 SAREWGQKLF
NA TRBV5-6 ASSLSGGSLYEQY
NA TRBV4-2 ASSQDRGSFSGNTIY
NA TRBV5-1 ASSLEGQNYGYT
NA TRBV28 ASSLYGTGTVMSYEQY
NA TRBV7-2 ASSLPRGRVNEQF
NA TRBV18 ASSPNRQGGSYGYT
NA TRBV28 ASSFQGIYGYT
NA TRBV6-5 ASSYSGGSSYEQY
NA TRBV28 ASSSPGTAGPLGEQY
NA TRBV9 ASSGQGSYNEQF
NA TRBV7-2 ASSLDGTGVYQPQH